Presented here are 8 T cell receptor beta chains from one specimen sequenced in a study of cytomegalovirus exposure and HLA in healthy donors. TCRdb keeps only in-frame clones here, not all; method: immunoSEQ multiplex PCR. The repertoire holds roughly 200,000 clones, with about 80% as singletons. Sequencing input: PBMCs. The receptor set was obtained from a woman in her late teens or twenties in good health and CMV-seropositive.

A remark on this clone: The same CDR3 arises from other DNA sequences in this sample as well. The chain recombines TRBV5-1 with TRBJ2-7; 8 bases align to TRBD2. From germline, CDR1 is SGHRS and CDR2 YFSETQ. CDR3 length: 14 amino acids. After removal of 4 bases from V and 2 bases from J, the junction contained 5 bases not matched to a gene. The CDR3 DNA sequence: TGCGCCAGCAGCCCAGGCGGGGGGACCTACGAGCAGTACTTC. Translation gives CASSPGGGTYEQYF.

The rearrangement links TRBV5-1 to TRBJ1-1; TRBD1 might be the D (5 bases). Germline CDR1 SGHRS, CDR2 YFSETQ. The V gene lost 7 bases and the J gene lost 0 bases, with 13 bases spanning the gap. There are 14 residues in the CDR3. DNA of the CDR3: TGCGCCAGCCGATGGACATTCCTGAACACTGAAGCTTTCTTT. Translating it yields CASRWTFLNTEAFF.

This chain connects TRBV18 to TRBJ1-1, with D possibly TRBD1 on 5 matching bases. The CDR3 spans 15 residues. CDR1 is KGHSH, CDR2 LQKENI, per germline. V was shortened by 1 base and J by 5 bases, with 14 bases between the two germline ends. The CDR3 nucleotides read TGTGCCAGCTCACCACTGGGACTTGAGGGTACTGAAGCTTTCTTT. The encoded protein is CASSPLGLEGTEAFF.

This clone has a handful of counts. V is TRBV2 and J is TRBJ1-2; no firm D call. The CDR3 contains 12 residues. V lost 6 bases to trimming and J lost 0 bases, with 5 bases between them. CDR1 and CDR2 from the germline V gene are SNHLY and FYNNEI. The chain's CDR3 is CASRAPNYGYTF. The CDR3 DNA is TGTGCCAGCAGGGCACCTAACTATGGCTACACCTTC.

V is TRBV7-2 and J is TRBJ2-5, with D unclear. V was pared by 5 bases and J by 5 bases, with 12 bases between. The length of the CDR3 is 13 residues. CDR1 is SGHTA and CDR2 is FQGNSA in the germline V gene. The CDR3 bases are TGTGCCAGCAGCCAAAAACCCGGGGAGACCCAGTACTTC. It is translated as CASSQKPGETQYF.

The V gene is TRBV19, the J gene TRBJ2-7; 8 bases align to TRBD1. The V gene end was trimmed by 2 bases and the J gene end by 4 bases; junction bases not matched to a gene: 7. The germline gives CDR1 LNHDA, CDR2 SQIVND (reference sequence). CDR3 size: 15 residues. The CDR3 nucleotides are TGTGCCAGTAGTATATCCGTGACAGGGGTTTACGAGCAGTACTTC. Protein product: CASSISVTGVYEQYF.

The chain uses TRBV4-1 and TRBJ1-1, with 12 bases matching TRBD1. The V gene end was trimmed by 0 bases and the J gene end by 3 bases; junction bases not matched to a gene: 11. There are 19 residues in the CDR3. The germline V gene encodes CDR1 MGHRA and CDR2 YSYEKL. In DNA form, the CDR3 reads TGCGCCAGCAGCCAAGATCGTTCGGGACAGGGGGCAAGGGACACTGAAGCTTTCTTT. Translation gives CASSQDRSGQGARDTEAFF.

This sequence joins TRBV5-6 and TRBJ2-7, with D unresolved. From germline, CDR1 is SGHDT and CDR2 YYEEEE. V gave up 4 bases and J gave up 2 bases, with 13 bases separating them. The CDR3 sequence is 14 residues long. The CDR3 region is CASSRRALTYEQYF. The CDR3 DNA follows: TGTGCCAGCAGCCGCCGAGCCTTAACCTACGAGCAGTACTTC.